This T cell receptor beta chain was sequenced for a study of T cells in Graves' hyperthyroidism and ophthalmopathy. TCR beta CDR3 regions were amplified from RNA transcripts. First-round RT-PCR of the TCR CDR3 relied on the HTBI primer set. TCRdb itself ran the multiplex PCR reads through MiXCR, one entry per CDR3 protein. The repertoire has under 450,000 distinct CDR3 sequences, roughly 13% of them found once; the top ten carry about a fifth. Per germline, CDR1 SGHVS and CDR2 FNYEAQ. Trimming shortened V by 0 bases and J by 8 bases, and 7 bases separated the two germline ends. This CDR3 is 13 amino acids long. This clonotype has ten or more counts.

The sequenced sample consisted of blood. This receptor was obtained from a young man with Graves' hyperthyroidism that later progressed to Graves' ophthalmopathy. The J gene is TRBJ1-4, the V gene TRBV7-6; no clear D gene. The CDR3 region has the DNA TGTGCCAGCAGCTTAGCGAGGCAGGAAAAACTGTTTTTT. Translating gives CASSLARQEKLFF.